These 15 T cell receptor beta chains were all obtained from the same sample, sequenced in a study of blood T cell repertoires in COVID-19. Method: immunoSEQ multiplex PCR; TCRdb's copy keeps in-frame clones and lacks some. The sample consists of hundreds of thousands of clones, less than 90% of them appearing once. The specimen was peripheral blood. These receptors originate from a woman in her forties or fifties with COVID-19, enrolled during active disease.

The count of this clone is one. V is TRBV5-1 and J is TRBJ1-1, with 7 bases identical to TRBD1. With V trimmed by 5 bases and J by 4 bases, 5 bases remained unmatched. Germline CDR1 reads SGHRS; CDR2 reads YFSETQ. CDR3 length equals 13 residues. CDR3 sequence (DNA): TGCGCCAGCAGGTGGGACAGCGGCACTGAAGCTTTCTTT. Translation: CASRWDSGTEAFF. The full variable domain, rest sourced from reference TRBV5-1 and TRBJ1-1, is KAGVTQTPRYLIKTRGQQVTLSCSPISGHRSVSWYQQTPGQGLQFLFEYFSETQRNKGNFPGRFSGRQFSNSRSEMNVSTLELGDSALYLCASRWDSGTEAFFGQGTRLTVV.

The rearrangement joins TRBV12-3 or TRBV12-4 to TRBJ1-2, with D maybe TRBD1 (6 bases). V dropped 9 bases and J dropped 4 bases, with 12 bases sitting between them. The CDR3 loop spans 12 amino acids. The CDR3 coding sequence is TGTGCCAGTAGCGCAGGGGCCTATGGCTACACCTTC. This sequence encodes CASSAGAYGYTF.

The chain's CDR3 is CASTKGDSNQPQHF. The CDR3, as DNA: TGTGCCAGCACGAAAGGGGATAGCAATCAGCCCCAGCATTTT. This chain connects TRBV6-6 to TRBJ1-5; a weak D match, TRBD1 (5 bases). Trimming stripped 7 bases from V and 0 bases from J, with 10 bases between. The length of the CDR3 is 14 residues. Germline V gene data show CDR1 as MNHNY and CDR2 as SVGAGI (reference sequence).

DNA for the CDR3: TGCGCCAGCCACAAGGGGGCCGATAATTCACCCCTCCACTTT. Translating it yields CASHKGADNSPLHF. The chain combines TRBV5-1 with TRBJ1-6, with 7 nucleotides matching TRBD1. Unmatched junction bases numbered 6, after V lost 7 bases and J lost 5 bases. Germline V gene sequence: CDR1 SGHRS, CDR2 YFSETQ. This CDR3 spans 14 amino acids.

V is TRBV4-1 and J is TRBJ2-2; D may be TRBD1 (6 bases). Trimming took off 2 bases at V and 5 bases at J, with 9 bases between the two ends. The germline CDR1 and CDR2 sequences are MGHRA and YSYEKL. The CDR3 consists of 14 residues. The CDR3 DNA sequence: TGCGCCAGCAGCCAAATAGGGGGTACCGGGGAGCTGTTTTTT. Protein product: CASSQIGGTGELFF.

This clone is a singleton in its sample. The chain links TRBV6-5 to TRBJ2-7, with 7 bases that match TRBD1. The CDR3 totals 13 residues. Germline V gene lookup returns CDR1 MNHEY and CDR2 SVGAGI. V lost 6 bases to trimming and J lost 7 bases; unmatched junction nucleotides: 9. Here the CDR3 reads CASSEGQTREQYF. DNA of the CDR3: TGTGCCAGCAGCGAGGGACAGACGAGAGAGCAGTACTTC.

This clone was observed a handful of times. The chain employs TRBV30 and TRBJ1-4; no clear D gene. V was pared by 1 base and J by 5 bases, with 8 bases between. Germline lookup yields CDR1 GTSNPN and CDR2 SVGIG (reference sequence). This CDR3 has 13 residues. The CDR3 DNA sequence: TGTGCCTGGAGTGGAAGCTCAAATGAAAAACTGTTTTTT. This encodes CAWSGSSNEKLFF.

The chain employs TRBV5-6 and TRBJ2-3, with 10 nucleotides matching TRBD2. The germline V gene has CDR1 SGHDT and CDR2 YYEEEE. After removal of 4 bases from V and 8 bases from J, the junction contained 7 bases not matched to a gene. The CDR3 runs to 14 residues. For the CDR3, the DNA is TGTGCCAGCAGCCAAGCGGGGGGGATTGGTACGCAGTATTTT. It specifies CASSQAGGIGTQYF.

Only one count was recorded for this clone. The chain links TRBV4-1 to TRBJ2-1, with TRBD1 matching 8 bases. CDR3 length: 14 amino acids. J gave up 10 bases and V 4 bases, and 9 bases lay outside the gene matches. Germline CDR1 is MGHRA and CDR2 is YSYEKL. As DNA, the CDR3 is TGCGCCAGCAGCCCACGACAGGGACAGGCCGAGCAGTTCTTC. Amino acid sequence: CASSPRQGQAEQFF.

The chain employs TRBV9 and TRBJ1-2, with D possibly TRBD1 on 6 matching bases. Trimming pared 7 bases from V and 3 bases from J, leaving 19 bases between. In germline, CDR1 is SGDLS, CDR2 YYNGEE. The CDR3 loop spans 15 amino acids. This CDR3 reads CASPGLVGADYGYTF. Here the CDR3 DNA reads TGTGCCAGCCCGGGGCTTGTGGGGGCGGACTATGGCTACACCTTC.

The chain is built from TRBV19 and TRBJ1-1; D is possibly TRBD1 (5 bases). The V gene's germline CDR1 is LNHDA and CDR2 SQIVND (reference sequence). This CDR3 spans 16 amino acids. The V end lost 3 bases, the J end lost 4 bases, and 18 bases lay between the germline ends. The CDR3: CASSIPLAQGGTEAFF. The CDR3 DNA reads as TGTGCCAGTAGTATCCCCCTGGCGCAGGGCGGCACTGAAGCTTTCTTT.

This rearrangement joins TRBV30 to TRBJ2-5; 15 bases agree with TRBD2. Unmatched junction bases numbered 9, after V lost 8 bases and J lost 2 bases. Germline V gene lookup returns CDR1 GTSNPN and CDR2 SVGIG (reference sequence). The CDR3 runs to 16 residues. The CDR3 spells CAVRPGLAGGQETQYF. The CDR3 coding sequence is TGTGCCGTACGCCCTGGACTAGCGGGGGGGCAAGAGACCCAGTACTTC.

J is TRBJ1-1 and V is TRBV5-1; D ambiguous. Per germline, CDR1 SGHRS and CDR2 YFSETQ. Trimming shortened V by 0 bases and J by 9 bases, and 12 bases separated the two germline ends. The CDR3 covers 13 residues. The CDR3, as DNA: TGCGCCAGCAGCTTGGAACAGACCCAGCAAGCTTTCTTT. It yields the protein CASSLEQTQQAFF.

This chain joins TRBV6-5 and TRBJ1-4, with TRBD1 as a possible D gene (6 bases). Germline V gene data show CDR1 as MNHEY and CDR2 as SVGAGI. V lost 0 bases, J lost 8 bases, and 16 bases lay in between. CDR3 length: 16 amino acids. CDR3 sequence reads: CASSYSSGQGHEKLFF. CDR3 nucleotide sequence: TGTGCCAGCAGTTACTCGAGCGGCCAGGGACACGAAAAACTGTTTTTT.

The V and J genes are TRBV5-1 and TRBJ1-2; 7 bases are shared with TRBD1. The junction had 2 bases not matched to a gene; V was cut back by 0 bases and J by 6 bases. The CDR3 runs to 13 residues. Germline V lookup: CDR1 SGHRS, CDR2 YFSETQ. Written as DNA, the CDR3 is TGCGCCAGCAGCTTGGCCAGGGGGGATGGCTACACCTTC. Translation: CASSLARGDGYTF.